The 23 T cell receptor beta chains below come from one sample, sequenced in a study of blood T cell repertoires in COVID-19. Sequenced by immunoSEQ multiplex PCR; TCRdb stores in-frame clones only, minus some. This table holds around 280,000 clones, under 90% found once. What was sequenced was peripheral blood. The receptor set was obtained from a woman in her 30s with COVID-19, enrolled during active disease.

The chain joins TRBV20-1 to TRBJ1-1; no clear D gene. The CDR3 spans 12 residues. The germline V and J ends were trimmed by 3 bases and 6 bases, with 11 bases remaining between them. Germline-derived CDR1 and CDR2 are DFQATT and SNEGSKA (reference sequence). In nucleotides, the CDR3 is TGCAGTGCTAGTCTGCGGGTCCCTGAAGCTTTCTTT. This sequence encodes CSASLRVPEAFF.

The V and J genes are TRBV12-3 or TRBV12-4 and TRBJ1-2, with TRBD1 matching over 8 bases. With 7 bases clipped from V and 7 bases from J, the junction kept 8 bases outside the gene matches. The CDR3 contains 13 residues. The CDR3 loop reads CASTMDRAVGYTF. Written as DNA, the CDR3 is TGTGCCAGCACCATGGACAGGGCGGTTGGCTACACCTTC.

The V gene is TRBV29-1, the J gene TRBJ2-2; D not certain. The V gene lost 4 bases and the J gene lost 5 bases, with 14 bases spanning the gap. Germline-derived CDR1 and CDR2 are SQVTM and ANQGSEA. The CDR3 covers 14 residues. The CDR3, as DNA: TGCAGCGTTGGCGGCCTCCTTGTAACCGGGGAGCTGTTTTTT. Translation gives CSVGGLLVTGELFF.

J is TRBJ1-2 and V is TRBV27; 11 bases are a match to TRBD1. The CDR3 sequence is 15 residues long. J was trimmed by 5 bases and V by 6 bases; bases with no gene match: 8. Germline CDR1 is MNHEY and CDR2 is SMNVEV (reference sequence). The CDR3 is CASRGTGGGGYGYTF. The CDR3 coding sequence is TGTGCCAGCAGGGGGACAGGGGGTGGTGGTTATGGCTACACCTTC.

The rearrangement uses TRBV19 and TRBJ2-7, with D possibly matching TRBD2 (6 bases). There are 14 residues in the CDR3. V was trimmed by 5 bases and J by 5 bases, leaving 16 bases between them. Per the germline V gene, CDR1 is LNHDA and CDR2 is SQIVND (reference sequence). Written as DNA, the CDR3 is TGTGCCAGTAGTTTGGGACTTTCTACGGACGAGCAGTACTTC. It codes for CASSLGLSTDEQYF.

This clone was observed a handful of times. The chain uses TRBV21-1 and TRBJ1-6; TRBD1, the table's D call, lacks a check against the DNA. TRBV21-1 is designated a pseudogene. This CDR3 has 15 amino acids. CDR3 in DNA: TGTGCCAGCAGCAGCCGGGACAGGACGGATCCACCCCTCCACTTT. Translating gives CASSSRDRTDPPLHF.

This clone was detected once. CDR3 region: CASSTTSGGETGELFF. The CDR3 region has the DNA TGTGCCAGTAGCACAACTAGCGGGGGGGAAACCGGGGAGCTGTTTTTT. This sequence joins TRBV19 and TRBJ2-2, with TRBD2 matching 13 bases. Germline V gives CDR1 LNHDA, CDR2 SQIVND (reference sequence). The CDR3 has 16 residues. The ends lost 6 bases at V and 5 bases at J; junction bases unmatched: 6.

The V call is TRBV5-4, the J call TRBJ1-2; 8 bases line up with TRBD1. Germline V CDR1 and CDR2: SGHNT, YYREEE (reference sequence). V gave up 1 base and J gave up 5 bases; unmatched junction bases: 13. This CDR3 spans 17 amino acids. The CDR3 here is CASSLSLAGGGRYGYTF. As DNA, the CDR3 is TGTGCCAGCAGCTTGTCACTGGCAGGGGGCGGTAGATATGGCTACACCTTC.

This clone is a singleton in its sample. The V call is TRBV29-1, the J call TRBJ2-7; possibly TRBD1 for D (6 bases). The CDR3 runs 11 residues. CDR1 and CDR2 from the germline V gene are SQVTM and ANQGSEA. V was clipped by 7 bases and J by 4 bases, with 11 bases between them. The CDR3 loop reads CSGTAGYEQYF. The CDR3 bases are TGCAGCGGGACAGCAGGTTACGAGCAGTACTTC.

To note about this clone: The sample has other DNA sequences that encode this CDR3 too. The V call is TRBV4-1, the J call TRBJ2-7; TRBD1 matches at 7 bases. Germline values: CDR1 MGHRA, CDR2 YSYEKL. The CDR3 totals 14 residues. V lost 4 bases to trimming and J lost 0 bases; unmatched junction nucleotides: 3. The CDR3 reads CASSPGTDSYEQYF. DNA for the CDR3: TGCGCCAGCAGCCCCGGGACAGACTCCTACGAGCAGTACTTC.

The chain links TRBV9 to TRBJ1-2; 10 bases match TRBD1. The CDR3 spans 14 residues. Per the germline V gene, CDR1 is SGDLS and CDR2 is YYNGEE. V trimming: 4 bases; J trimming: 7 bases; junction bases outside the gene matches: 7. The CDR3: CASSNRDRGSGYTF. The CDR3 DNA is TGTGCCAGCAGCAACCGGGACAGGGGAAGTGGCTACACCTTC.

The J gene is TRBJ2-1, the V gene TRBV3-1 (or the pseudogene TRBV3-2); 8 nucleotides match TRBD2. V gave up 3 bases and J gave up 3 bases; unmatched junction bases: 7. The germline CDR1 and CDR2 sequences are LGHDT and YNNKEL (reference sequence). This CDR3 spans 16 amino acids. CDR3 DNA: TGTGCCAGCAGCCATCACGGGGGGGGTGACTACAATGAGCAGTTCTTC. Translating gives CASSHHGGGDYNEQFF.

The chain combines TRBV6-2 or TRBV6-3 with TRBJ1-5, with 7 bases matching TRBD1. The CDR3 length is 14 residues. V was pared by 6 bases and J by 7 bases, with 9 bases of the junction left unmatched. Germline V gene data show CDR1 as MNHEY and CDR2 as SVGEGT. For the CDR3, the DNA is TGTGCCAGCAGCTTATCACAGGGGTTCCAGCCCCAGCATTTT. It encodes CASSLSQGFQPQHF.

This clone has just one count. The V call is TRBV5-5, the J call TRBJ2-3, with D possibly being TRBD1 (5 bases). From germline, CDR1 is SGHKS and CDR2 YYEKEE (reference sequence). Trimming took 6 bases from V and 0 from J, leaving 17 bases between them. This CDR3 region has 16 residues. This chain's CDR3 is CASTRNRGISTDTQYF. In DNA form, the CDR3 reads TGTGCCAGCACCCGTAATAGGGGCATCAGCACAGATACGCAGTATTTT.

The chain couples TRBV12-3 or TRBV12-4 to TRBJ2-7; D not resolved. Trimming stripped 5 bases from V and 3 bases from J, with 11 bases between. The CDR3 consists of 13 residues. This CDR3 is CASSSLVGYEQYF. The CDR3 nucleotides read TGTGCCAGCAGTAGTTTAGTTGGCTACGAGCAGTACTTC.

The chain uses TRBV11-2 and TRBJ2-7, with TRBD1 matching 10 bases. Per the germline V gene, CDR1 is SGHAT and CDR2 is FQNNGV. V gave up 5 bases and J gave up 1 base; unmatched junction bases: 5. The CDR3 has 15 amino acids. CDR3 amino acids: CASSNWDRGSYEQYF. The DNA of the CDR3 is TGTGCCAGCAGCAATTGGGACAGGGGTTCCTACGAGCAGTACTTC.

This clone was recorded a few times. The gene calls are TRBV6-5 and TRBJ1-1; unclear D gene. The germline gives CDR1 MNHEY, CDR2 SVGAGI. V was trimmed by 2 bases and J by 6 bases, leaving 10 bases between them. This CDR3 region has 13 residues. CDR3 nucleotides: TGTGCCAGCAGTTACATCGGGTACCCTGAAGCTTTCTTT. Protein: CASSYIGYPEAFF.

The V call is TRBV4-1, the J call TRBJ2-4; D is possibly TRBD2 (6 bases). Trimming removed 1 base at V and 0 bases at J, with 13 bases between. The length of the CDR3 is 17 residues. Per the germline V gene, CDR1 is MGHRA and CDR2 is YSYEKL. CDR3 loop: CASSQGAAGIAKNIQYF. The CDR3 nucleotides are TGCGCCAGCAGCCAAGGGGCAGCGGGCATAGCCAAAAACATTCAGTACTTC.

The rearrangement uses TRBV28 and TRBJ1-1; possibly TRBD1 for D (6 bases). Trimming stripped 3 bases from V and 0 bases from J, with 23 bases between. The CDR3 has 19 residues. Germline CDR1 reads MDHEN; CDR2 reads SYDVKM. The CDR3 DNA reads TGTGCCAGCAGTTTCCCCAAAGGACGTGAGGGGGTCATGAACACTGAAGCTTTCTTT. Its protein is CASSFPKGREGVMNTEAFF.

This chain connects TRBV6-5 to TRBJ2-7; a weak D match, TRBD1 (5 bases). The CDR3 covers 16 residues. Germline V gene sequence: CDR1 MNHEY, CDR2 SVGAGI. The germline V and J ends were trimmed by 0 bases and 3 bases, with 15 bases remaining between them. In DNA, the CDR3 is TGTGCCAGCAGTTACTCACCCCTGGCAGGGATCTACGAGCAGTACTTC. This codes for CASSYSPLAGIYEQYF.

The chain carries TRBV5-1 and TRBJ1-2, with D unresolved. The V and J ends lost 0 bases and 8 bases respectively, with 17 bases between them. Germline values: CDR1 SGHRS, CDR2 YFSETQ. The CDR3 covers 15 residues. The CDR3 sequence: CASSLAGGRIWGYTF. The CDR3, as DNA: TGCGCCAGCAGCTTGGCTGGTGGCAGGATATGGGGCTACACCTTC.

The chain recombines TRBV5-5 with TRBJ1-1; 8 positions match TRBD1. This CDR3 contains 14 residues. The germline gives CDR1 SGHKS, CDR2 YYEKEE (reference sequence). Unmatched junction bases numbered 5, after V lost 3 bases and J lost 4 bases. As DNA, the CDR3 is TGTGCCAGCAGCTGGACAGGGTGGGTCACTGAAGCTTTCTTT. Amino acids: CASSWTGWVTEAFF.

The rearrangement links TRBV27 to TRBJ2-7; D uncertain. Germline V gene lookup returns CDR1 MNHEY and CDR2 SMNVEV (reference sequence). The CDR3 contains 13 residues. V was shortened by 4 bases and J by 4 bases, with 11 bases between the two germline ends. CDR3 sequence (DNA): TGTGCCAGCAGTTATACTCCCTTATACGAGCAGTACTTC. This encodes CASSYTPLYEQYF.